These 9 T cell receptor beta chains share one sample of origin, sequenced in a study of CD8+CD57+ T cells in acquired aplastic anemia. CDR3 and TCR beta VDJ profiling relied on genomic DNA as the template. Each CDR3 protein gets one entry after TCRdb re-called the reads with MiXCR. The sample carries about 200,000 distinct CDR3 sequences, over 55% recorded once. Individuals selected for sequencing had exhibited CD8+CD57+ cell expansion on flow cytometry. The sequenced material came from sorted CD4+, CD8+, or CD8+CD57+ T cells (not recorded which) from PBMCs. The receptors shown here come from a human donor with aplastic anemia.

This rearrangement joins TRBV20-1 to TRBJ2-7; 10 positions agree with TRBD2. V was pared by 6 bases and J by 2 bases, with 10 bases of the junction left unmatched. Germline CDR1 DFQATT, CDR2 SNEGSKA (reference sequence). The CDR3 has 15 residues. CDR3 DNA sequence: TGCAGTGCGCACCAAACTAGCGGGACAGCCTACGAGCAGTACTTC. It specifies CSAHQTSGTAYEQYF.

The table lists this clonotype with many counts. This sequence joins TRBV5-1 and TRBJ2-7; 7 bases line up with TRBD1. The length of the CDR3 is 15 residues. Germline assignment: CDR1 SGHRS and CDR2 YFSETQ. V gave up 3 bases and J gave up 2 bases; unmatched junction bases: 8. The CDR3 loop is CASSSIRQGPYEQYF. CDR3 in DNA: TGCGCCAGCAGCTCCATACGACAGGGCCCCTACGAGCAGTACTTC.

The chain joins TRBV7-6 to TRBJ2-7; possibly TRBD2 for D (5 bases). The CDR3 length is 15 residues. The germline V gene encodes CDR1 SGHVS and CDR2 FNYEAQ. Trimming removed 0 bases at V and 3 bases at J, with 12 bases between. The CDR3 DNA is TGTGCCAGCAGCTTAGCGGAGCCAGCGGTCTACGAGCAGTACTTC. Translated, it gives CASSLAEPAVYEQYF.

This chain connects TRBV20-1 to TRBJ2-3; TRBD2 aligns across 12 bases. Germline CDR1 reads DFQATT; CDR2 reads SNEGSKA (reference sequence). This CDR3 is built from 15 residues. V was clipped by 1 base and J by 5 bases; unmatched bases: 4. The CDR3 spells CSARVGLAGRDTQYF. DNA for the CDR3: TGCAGTGCTAGAGTCGGACTAGCGGGAAGAGATACGCAGTATTTT.

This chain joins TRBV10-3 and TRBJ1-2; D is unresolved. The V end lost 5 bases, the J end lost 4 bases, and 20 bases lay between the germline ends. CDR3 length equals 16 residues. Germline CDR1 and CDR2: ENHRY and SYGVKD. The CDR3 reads CAISPALDGKVYGYTF. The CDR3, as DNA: TGTGCCATCAGTCCGGCCCTGGACGGGAAAGTCTATGGCTACACCTTC.

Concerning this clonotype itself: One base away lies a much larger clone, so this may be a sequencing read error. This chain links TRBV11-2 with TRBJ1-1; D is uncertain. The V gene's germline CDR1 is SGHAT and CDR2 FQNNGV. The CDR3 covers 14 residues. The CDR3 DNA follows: TGTGCCAGCAGCTTATGGGGTGGGAACACTGGAGCTTTCTTT. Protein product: CASSLWGGNTGAFF. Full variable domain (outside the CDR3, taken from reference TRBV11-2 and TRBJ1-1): EAGVAQSPRYKIIEKRQSVAFWCNPISGHATLYWYQQILGQGPKLLIQFQNNGVVDDSQLPKDRFSAERLKGVDSTLKIQPAKLEDSAVYLCASSLWGGNTGAFFGQGTRLTVV.

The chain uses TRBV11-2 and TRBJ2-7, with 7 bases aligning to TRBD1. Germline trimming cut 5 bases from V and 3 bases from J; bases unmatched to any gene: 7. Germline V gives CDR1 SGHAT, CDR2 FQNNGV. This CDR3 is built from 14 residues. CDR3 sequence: CASSMTGSVYEQYF. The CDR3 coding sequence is TGTGCCAGCAGCATGACAGGGTCCGTCTACGAGCAGTACTTC.

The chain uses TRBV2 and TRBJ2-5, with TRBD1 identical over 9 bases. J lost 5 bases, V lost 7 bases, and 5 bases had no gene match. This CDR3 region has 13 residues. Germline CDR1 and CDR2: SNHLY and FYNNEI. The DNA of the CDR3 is TGTGCCAGCATGGGGACAGGGCTGGAGACCCAGTACTTC. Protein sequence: CASMGTGLETQYF.

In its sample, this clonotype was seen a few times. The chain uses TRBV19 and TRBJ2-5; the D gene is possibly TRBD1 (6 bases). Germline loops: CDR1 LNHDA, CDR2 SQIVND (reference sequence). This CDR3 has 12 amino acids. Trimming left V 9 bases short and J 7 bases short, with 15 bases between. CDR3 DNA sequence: TGTGCCAGCGAACAGGGCGGAGGGACCCAGTACTTC. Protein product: CASEQGGGTQYF.